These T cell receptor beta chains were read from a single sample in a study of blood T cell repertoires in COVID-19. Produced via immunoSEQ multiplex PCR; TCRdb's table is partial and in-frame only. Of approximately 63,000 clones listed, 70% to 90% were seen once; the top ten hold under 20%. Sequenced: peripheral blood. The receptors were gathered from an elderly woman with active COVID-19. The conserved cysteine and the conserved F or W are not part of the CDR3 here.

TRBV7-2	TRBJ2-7	ASSLSAGDPYEQY
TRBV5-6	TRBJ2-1	ASYPGGRVYNEQF
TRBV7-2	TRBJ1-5	ASSSGGAQH
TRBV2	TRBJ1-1	ASLGWNTEAF
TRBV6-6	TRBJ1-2	ASSYAGDYGYT
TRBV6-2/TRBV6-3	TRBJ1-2	ASSERGDSAGT
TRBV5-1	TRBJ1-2	ASSEANYGYT
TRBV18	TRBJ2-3	ASSPTTGVTQY
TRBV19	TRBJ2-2	ASAKQNTGELF
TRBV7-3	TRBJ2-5	ASGGTFQETQY
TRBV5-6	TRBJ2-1	ASSMTGFDEQF
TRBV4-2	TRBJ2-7	ASSQEKSASPSPYEQY
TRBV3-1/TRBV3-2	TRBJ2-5	ASSQDPAGGPRETQY
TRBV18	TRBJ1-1	ASSPRQVMNTEAF
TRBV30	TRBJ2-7	AWSGGGRRYEQY
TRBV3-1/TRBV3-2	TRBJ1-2	ASSQDPDRDFGYT
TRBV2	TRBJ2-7	ASRVGLAGYEQY
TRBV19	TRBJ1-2	ASSPGEWVGYT
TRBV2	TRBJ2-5	ASSEAQSGGTQY
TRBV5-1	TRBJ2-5	ASSPVGTEGETQY
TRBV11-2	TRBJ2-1	ASIQGTYDFNEQF
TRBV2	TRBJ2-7	ASRATSGGAYEQY
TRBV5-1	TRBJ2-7	ASSLVRGSYEQY